The rows below give T cell receptor beta chains drawn from one sample of a study of blood T cell repertoires in COVID-19. Assay used: immunoSEQ multiplex PCR; TCRdb lists only in-frame clones, some missing. The table includes hundreds of thousands of clones, about 83% detected once. Sequencing used PBMCs or T cells enriched from blood (not recorded which). The receptors were gathered from a woman aged 45-60 years who had recovered from COVID-19. Each CDR3 is given with its conserved first and last residue. A D gene is named only where the DNA matches it firmly. Some rows have no size entry. The others give once, few or many, or a class for an expanded clone.

TRBD2,NA,TRBJ2-7,TRBV9,TGTGCCAGCAGCGTAAGCGGGACCTCCTACGAGCAGTACTTC,CASSVSGTSYEQYF
TRBD2,once,TRBJ2-3,TRBV7-9,TGTGCCAGCAGCTCCCGGACTAGCGGGAGAACAGATACGCAGTATTTT,CASSSRTSGRTDTQYF
NA,NA,TRBJ2-7,TRBV6-5,TGTGCCAGCAGTTACTCGGGGGGACAGACCCCCAACGAGTGGTACTTC,CASSYSGGQTPNEWYF
TRBD1,NA,TRBJ1-4,TRBV7-8,TGTGCCAGCAGCTGGGACAGGGGGCGCCCACCCCCAAAACTGTTTTTT,CASSWDRGRPPPKLFF
NA,NA,TRBJ1-1,TRBV30,TGTGCCTGGAGTTCAATGCGGACTAACACTGAAGCTTTCTTT,CAWSSMRTNTEAFF
TRBD1,NA,TRBJ1-2,TRBV7-2,TGTGCCAGCAGCTCCATTTCCGGGACAGGGATACGTGGCTACACCTTC,CASSSISGTGIRGYTF
NA,NA,TRBJ2-5,TRBV4-1,TGCGCCAGCAGCCAAGATGAACTAGGAGGAGAGACCCAGTACTTC,CASSQDELGGETQYF
TRBD2,NA,TRBJ2-1,TRBV27,TGTGCCAGCAGTTTAAGGACTAGCGTTGAGCAGTTCTTC,CASSLRTSVEQFF
TRBD1,few,TRBJ1-6,TRBV9,TGTGCCAGCAGCGTCAGACAGGGCGGAGGATCACCCCTCCACTTT,CASSVRQGGGSPLHF
TRBD2,NA,TRBJ2-3,TRBV7-2,TGTGCCAGCAGCCCCGACCCAGCGGGGGGGGGTACGCAGTATTTT,CASSPDPAGGGTQYF
NA,NA,TRBJ1-6,TRBV21-1,TGTGCCAGCAGCAAAGGGGGGCGATTTAGGTCCTATAATTCACCCCTCCACTTT,CASSKGGRFRSYNSPLHF
NA,NA,TRBJ2-1,TRBV19,TGTGCCAGTAGTATCGGTTCCCCTCATGAGCAGTTCTTC,CASSIGSPHEQFF
NA,NA,TRBJ1-5,TRBV19,TGTGCCAGTAGTCCCCTCCAGGCTAACAATCAGCCCCAGCATTTT,CASSPLQANNQPQHF
NA,NA,TRBJ2-5,TRBV5-1,TGCGCCAGCAGAGAAGGGGCCGAGACCCAGTACTTC,CASREGAETQYF
NA,once,TRBJ1-2,TRBV9,TGTGCCAGCAGCGTAGCTACCTTAGGAGGGCCCTATGGCTACACCTTC,CASSVATLGGPYGYTF
NA,NA,TRBJ2-7,TRBV13,TGTGCCAGCAGCACCGACTGGGGCGAGGAGCAGTACTTC,CASSTDWGEEQYF
TRBD1,NA,TRBJ1-3,TRBV5-1,TGCGCCAGCAGCTTAGGGACAGCCGCTGGAAACACCATATATTTT,CASSLGTAAGNTIYF
NA,NA,TRBJ1-2,TRBV3-1/TRBV3-2,TGTGCCAGCAGCCAAGGGCACAGGGTAAACTATGGCTACACCTTC,CASSQGHRVNYGYTF
NA,NA,TRBJ2-7,TRBV19,TGTGCCAGTAGTTCCACCGGGACAAGCTCCTACGAGCAGTACTTC,CASSSTGTSSYEQYF
NA,NA,TRBJ1-3,TRBV25-1,TGTGCCAGCTGCGACAGCTACTCTGGAAACACCATATATTTT,CASCDSYSGNTIYF
NA,NA,TRBJ1-1,TRBV12-3/TRBV12-4,TGTGCCAGTGGGCTCGACACATACACTGAAGCTTTCTTT,CASGLDTYTEAFF
NA,NA,TRBJ1-2,TRBV6-4,TGTGCCAGCAGTGACTCGACGGGATCCTTGGGTGGCTACACCTTC,CASSDSTGSLGGYTF
NA,NA,TRBJ1-2,TRBV15,TGTGCCACCAGCAGATCGACAGAACCTGGCTACACCTTC,CATSRSTEPGYTF
NA,few,TRBJ1-2,TRBV9,TGTGCCAGCAGCCCTACCGGACAAAGAACTAACTATGGCTACACCTTC,CASSPTGQRTNYGYTF
TRBD1,NA,TRBJ2-2,TRBV5-1,TGCGCCAGCAGTGAACAGGGGGCTATCGGGGAGCTGTTTTTT,CASSEQGAIGELFF
NA,once,TRBJ2-7,TRBV7-9,TGTGCCAGCAGCCTAGGGAGTTCAGAGCAGTACTTC,CASSLGSSEQYF
NA,NA,TRBJ1-2,TRBV30,TGTGCCTGGAGTGTAGGCAGGCGCGGGCTTTATGGCTACACCTTC,CAWSVGRRGLYGYTF
NA,NA,TRBJ2-1,TRBV19,TGTGCCAGTAGTATTTGGGGGGAGGTCTACAATGAGCAGTTCTTC,CASSIWGEVYNEQFF
NA,NA,TRBJ1-2,TRBV15,TGTGCCAAAGTCCTTACCCCACCCGGCCTAAAACGGGTCTATGGCTACACCTTC,CAKVLTPPGLKRVYGYTF
NA,NA,TRBJ2-5,TRBV7-2,TGTGCCAGCACCCAGATGAGCGGCAATGCCCAGTACTTC,CASTQMSGNAQYF
TRBD1,NA,TRBJ2-7,TRBV11-3,TGTGCCAGCAGCGTTACCGGGACAGGGAGGAACGAGCAGTACTTC,CASSVTGTGRNEQYF
TRBD2,NA,TRBJ2-1,TRBV28,TGTGCCAGCAGCAGCGGGAGGTGGGGCAATGAGCAGTTCTTC,CASSSGRWGNEQFF
TRBD1,NA,TRBJ1-1,TRBV7-2,TGTGCCAGCAGCTCCTTGACAGGGATGAACACTGAAGCTTTCTTT,CASSSLTGMNTEAFF
TRBD1,NA,TRBJ1-1,TRBV14,TGTGCCAGCAGGAAGACAGGGGGGAACACTGAAGCTTTCTTT,CASRKTGGNTEAFF
TRBD1,NA,TRBJ1-4,TRBV5-6,TGTGCCAGCAGCCACAGGGGTATGGATGAAAAACTGTTTTTT,CASSHRGMDEKLFF
TRBD1,NA,TRBJ1-2,TRBV27,TGTGCCAGCAGAAACCGGGACAGAAAAGTTAACTACACCTTC,CASRNRDRKVNYTF
NA,NA,TRBJ2-3,TRBV5-1,TGCGCCAGCAGCCCCGACAGGCCAAGCACAGATACGCAGTATTTT,CASSPDRPSTDTQYF
NA,NA,TRBJ2-1,TRBV27,TGTGCCAGCAGTTTAGTCAGGGGAAGGGGTTACAATGAGCAGTTCTTC,CASSLVRGRGYNEQFF
NA,NA,TRBJ2-3,TRBV4-3,TGCGCCAGCAGCCAAGATCCGTTAACAGATACGCAGTATTTT,CASSQDPLTDTQYF
NA,NA,TRBJ1-2,TRBV3-1/TRBV3-2,TGTGCCAGCAGCCAAGGTTGGCGAGCGAACTATGGCTACACCTTC,CASSQGWRANYGYTF